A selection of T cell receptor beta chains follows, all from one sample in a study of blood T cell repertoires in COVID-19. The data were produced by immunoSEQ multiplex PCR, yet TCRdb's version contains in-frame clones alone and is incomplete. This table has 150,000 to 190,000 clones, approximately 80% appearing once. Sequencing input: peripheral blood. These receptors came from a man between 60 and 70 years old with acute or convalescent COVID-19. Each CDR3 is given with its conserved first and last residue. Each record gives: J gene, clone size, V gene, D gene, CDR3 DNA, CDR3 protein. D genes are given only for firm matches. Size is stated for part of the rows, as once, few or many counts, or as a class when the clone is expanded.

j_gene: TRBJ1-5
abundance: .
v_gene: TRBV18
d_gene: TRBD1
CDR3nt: TGTGCCAGCTCACCCTCGACAGGGGATAGGAATCAGCCCCAGCATTTT
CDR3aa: CASSPSTGDRNQPQHF

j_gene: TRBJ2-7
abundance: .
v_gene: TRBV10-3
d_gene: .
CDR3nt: TGTGCCATCAGTGATCTCTCCGGGGGACGGGAGCAGTACTTC
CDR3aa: CAISDLSGGREQYF

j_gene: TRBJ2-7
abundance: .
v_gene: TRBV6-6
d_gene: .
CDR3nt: TGTGCCAGCAGTTCTTGGGGGGCCTACGAGCAGTACTTC
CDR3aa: CASSSWGAYEQYF

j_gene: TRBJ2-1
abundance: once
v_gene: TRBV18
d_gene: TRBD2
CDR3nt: TGTGCCAGCTCACCAAACCGAATAGCGGGGGGGCTTCGAAATGAGCAGTTCTTC
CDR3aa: CASSPNRIAGGLRNEQFF

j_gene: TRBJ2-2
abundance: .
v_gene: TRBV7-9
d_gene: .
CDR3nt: TGTGCCAGCAGCTCATTAGAAAACGGGGAGCTGTTTTTT
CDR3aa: CASSSLENGELFF

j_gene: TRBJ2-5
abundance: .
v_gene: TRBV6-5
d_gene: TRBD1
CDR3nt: TGTGCCAGTAGCTGGACAGGGAAAGAGACCCAGTACTTC
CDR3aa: CASSWTGKETQYF

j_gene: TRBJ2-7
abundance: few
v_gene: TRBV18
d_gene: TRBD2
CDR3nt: TGTGCCAGCTCACCAGGAGTCAGCGGGGGGGCGGACGAGCAGTACTTC
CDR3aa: CASSPGVSGGADEQYF

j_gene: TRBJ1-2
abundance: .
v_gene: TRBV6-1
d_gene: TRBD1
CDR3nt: TGTGCCAGCAGTGAAACGGGACAGGGGGCTTTCTTC
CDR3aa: CASSETGQGAFF

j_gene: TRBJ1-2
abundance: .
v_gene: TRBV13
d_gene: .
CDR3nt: TGTGCCAGCAGCCTGGGACTCCCATCCCATGGCTACACCTTC
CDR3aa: CASSLGLPSHGYTF

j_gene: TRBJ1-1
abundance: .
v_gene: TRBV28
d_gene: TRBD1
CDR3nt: TGTGCCAGCAGTCCTGGACTTTACAGGGGCACTGAAGCTTTCTTT
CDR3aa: CASSPGLYRGTEAFF

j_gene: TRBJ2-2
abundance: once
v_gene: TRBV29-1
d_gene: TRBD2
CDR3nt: TGCAGCGCGACTAGCGGGAGTGCCGGGGAGCTGTTTTTT
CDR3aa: CSATSGSAGELFF

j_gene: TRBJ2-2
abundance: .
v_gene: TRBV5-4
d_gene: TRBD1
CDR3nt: TGTGCCAGCAGACGACAGGGAAACACCGGGGAGCTGTTTTTT
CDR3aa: CASRRQGNTGELFF

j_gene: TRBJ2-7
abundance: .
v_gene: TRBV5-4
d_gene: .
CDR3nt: TGTGCCAGCAGCCGGGACACCTACGAGCAGTACTTC
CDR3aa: CASSRDTYEQYF

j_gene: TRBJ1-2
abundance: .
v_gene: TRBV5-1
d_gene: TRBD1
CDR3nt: TGCGCCAGCAGCCCGTCCGGGACAGGGCTCGGCTACACCTTC
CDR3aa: CASSPSGTGLGYTF

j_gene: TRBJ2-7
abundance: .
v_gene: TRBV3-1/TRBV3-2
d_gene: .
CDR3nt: TGTGCCAGCAGCCAAGATCGAGAGGACGAGCAGTACTTC
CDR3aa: CASSQDREDEQYF

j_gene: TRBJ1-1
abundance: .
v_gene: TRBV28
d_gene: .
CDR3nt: TGTGCCAGCAGTTTATATGGGTTGAGGGCCACGAACACTGAAGCTTTCTTT
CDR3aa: CASSLYGLRATNTEAFF

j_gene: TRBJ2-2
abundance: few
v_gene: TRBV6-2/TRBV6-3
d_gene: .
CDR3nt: TGTGCCAGCAGTCCCCCTACTCTCACCGGGGAGCTGTTTTTT
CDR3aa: CASSPPTLTGELFF

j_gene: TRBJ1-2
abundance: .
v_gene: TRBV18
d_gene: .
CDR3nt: TGTGCCAGCTCACCACCGAAGGAGTCTGGCTACACCTTC
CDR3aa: CASSPPKESGYTF

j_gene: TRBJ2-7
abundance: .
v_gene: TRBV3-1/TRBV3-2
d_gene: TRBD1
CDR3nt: TGTGCCAGCAGCCCTCCCGGGACAGTACCCTACGAGCAGTACTTC
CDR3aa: CASSPPGTVPYEQYF

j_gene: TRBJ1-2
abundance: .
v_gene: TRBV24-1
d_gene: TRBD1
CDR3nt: TGTGCCACCAGTGACCCGGGACAGGGAGGAGGCTACACCTTC
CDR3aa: CATSDPGQGGGYTF

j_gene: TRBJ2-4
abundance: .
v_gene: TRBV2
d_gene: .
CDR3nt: TGTGCCAGCAGTTTTAGTACCCTCAAAAACATTCAGTACTTC
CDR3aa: CASSFSTLKNIQYF

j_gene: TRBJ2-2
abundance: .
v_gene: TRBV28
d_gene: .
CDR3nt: TGTGCCAGCAGTTTCAGGGCCGGGGAGCTGTTTTTT
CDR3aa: CASSFRAGELFF

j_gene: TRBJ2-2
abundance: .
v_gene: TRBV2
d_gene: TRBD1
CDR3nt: TGTGCCAGCAGCATTGGACAGGGCACCGGGGAGCTGTTTTTT
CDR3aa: CASSIGQGTGELFF

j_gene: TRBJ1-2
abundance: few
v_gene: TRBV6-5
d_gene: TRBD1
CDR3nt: TGTGCCAGCAGCCGCGGGACAGGTTATGGCTACACCTTC
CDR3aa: CASSRGTGYGYTF

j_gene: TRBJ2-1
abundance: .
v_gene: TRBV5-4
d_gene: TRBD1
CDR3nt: TGTGCCAGCAGCTTTGGAGGGACAGGGCACACCAATGAGCAGTTCTTC
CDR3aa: CASSFGGTGHTNEQFF

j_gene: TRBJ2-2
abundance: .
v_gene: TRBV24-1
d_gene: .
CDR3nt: TGTGCCACCAGTGAGGCGGGGAACACCGGGGAGCTGTTTTTT
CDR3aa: CATSEAGNTGELFF

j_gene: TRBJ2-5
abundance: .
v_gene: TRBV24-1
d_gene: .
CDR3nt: TGTGCCACCAGTACCGGCGGTGTGACCCAGTACTTC
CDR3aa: CATSTGGVTQYF

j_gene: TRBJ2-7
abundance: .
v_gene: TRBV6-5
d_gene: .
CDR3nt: TGTGCCAGTTTTGGGGGACTCCCTCTTTTCGAGCAGTACTTC
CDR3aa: CASFGGLPLFEQYF

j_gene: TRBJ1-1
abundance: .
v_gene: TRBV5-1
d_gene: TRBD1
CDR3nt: TGCGCCAGCAGCTTCCTTCCCGTCTACCCGGGACAGGGGAACACTGAAGCTTTCTTT
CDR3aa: CASSFLPVYPGQGNTEAFF